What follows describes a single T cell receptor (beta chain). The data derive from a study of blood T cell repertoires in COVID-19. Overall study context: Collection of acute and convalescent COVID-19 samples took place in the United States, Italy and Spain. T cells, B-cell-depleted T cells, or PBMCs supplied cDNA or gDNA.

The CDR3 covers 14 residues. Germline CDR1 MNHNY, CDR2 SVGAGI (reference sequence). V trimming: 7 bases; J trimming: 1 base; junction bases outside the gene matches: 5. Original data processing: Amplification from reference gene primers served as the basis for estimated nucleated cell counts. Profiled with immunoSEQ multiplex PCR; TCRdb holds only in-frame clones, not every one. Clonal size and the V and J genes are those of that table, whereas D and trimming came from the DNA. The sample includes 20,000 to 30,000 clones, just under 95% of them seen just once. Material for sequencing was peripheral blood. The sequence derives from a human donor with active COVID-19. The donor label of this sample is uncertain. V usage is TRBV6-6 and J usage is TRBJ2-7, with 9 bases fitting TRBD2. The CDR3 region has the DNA TGTGCCAGCACCTTAGCGGGAGAGTCCTACGAGCAGTACTTC. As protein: CASTLAGESYEQYF.